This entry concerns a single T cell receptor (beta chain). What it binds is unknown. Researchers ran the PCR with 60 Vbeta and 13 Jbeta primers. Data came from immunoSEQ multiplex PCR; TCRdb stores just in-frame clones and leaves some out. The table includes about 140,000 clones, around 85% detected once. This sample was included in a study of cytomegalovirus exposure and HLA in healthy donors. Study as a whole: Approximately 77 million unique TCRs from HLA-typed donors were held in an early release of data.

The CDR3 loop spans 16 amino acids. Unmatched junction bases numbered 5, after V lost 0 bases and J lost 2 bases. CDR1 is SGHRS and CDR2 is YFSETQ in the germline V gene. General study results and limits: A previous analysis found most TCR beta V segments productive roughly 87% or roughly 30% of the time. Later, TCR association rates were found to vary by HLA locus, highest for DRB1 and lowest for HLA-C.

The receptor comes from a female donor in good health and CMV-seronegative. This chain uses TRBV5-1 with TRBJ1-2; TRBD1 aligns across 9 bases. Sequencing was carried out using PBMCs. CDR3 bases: TGCGCCAGCAGCTTGGCTGGGACAGGGTCCAACTATGGCTACACCTTC. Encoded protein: CASSLAGTGSNYGYTF.